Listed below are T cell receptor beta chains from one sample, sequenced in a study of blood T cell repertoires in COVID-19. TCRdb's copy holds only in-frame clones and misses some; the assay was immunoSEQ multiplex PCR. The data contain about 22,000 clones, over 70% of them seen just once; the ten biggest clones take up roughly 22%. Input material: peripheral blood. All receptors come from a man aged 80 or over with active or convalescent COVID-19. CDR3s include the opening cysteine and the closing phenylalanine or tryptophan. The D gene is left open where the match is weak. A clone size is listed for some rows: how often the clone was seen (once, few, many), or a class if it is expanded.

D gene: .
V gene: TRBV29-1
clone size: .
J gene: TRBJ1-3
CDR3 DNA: TGCAGCGTTGCAGTATTCTCTGGAAACACCATATATTTT
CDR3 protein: CSVAVFSGNTIYF

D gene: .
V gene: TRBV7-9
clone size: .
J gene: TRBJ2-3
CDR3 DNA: TGTGCCAGCAGCTTAGGAGCAGGGTTCGGCACAGATACGCAGTATTTT
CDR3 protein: CASSLGAGFGTDTQYF

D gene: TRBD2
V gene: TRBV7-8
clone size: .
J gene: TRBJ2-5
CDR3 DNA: TGTGCCAGCAGCTTAGTTGGGGGACTAGCGTCGGAGACCCAGTACTTC
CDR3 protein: CASSLVGGLASETQYF

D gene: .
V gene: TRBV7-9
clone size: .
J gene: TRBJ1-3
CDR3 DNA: TGTGCCAGCAGCTTAGAACATGGAAACACCATATATTTT
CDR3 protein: CASSLEHGNTIYF

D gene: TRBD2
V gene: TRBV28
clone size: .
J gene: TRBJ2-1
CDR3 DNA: TGTGCCAGCAGTTTTGGCGGACTAGCGGCATACAATGAGCAGTTCTTC
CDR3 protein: CASSFGGLAAYNEQFF

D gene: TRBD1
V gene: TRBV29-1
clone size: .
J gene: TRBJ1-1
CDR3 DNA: TGCAGCGCGGTCCCGGGACAGGGGGGGACTGAAGCTTTCTTT
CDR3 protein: CSAVPGQGGTEAFF

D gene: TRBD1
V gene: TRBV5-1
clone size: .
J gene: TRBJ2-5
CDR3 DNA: TGCGCCAGCAGCTTGGGAGGGACAGAAGAGACCCAGTACTTC
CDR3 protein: CASSLGGTEETQYF

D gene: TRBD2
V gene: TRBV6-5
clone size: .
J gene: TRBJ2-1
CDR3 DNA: TGTGCCAGCAGCCTCCTAGCGGGGGTCTACAATGAGCAGTTCTTC
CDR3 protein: CASSLLAGVYNEQFF

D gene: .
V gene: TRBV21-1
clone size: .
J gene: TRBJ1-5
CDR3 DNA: TGTGCCAGCAGCCTCGATCCTTTTCTGGCCAGCAATCAGCCCCAGCATTTT
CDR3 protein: CASSLDPFLASNQPQHF

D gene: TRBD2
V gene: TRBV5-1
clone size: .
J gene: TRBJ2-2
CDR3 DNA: TGCGCCAGCAGCTCCTCTAGCGGGGGCGCGAACACCGGGGAGCTGTTTTTT
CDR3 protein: CASSSSSGGANTGELFF

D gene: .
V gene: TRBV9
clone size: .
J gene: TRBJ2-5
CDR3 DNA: TGTGCCAGCAGCGTAGCCCATCCGGGACAACTCCAAGAGACCCAGTACTTC
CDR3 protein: CASSVAHPGQLQETQYF

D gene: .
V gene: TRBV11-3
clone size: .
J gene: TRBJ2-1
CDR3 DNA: TGTGCCAGCAGCCTCAACGGCAGGGGATCCTACAATGAGCAGTTCTTC
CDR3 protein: CASSLNGRGSYNEQFF

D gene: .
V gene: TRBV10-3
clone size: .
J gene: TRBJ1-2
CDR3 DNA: TGTGCCATCAGTGGCCAGGGTGCGCATGGCTACACCTTC
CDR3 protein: CAISGQGAHGYTF

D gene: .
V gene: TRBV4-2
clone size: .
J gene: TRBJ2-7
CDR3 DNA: TGTGCCAGCAGCCAAGCTCGTGGGGGAGGCGAGCAGTACTTC
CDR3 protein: CASSQARGGGEQYF

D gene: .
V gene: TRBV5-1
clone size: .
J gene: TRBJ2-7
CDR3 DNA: TGCGCCAGCAGCTTGCGGGGGGCTCAGGGGCAGTACTTC
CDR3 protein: CASSLRGAQGQYF

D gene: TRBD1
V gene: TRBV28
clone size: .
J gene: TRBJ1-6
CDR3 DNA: TGTGCCAGCAGTTCGTCCGGGACAGCCGACAATTCACCCCTCCACTTT
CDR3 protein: CASSSSGTADNSPLHF

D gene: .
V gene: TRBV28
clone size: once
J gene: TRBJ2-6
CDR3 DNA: TGTGCCAGCAGTCCCCCAAGGCGGGCTAGCTCTGGGGCCAACGTCCTGACTTTC
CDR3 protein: CASSPPRRASSGANVLTF

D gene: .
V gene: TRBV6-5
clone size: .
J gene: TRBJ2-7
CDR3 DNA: TGTGCCAGCACCCCCCTCAGTGGAGGCTCCTACGAGCAGTACTTC
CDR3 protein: CASTPLSGGSYEQYF

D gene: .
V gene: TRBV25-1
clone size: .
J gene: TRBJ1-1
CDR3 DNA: TGTGCCAGCAGTGGAGTTACGAACACTGAAGCTTTCTTT
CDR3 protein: CASSGVTNTEAFF

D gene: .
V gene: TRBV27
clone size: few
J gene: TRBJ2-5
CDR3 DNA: TGTGCCAGCAGTTGGAACGTGGGGCTACAAGAGACCCAGTACTTC
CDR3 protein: CASSWNVGLQETQYF

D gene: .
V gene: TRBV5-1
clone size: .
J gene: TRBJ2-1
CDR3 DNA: TGCGCCAGCAGCTTGGACTCGAGCTCCTACAATGAGCAGTTCTTC
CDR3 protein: CASSLDSSSYNEQFF

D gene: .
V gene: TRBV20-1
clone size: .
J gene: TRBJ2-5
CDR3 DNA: TGCAGTGCTCCTAGGGGAGAGACCCAGTACTTC
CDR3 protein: CSAPRGETQYF

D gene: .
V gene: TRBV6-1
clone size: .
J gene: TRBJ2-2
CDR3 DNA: TGTGCCAGCAGTGAAAGCGGTAGCGGGAACACCGGGGAGCTGTTTTTT
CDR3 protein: CASSESGSGNTGELFF

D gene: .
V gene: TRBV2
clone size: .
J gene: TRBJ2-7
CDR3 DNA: TGTGCCAGCAGCGTAACAGGGGGGGCCTACGAGCAGTACTTC
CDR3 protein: CASSVTGGAYEQYF

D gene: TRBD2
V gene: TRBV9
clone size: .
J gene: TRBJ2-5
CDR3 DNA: TGTGCCAGCAGCGAGCGGGGGGTCCAAGAGACCCAGTACTTC
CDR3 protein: CASSERGVQETQYF

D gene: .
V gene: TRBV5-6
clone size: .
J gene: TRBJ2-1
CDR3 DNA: TGTGCCAGCAGCTTGGCGGGCGGGGCCAAGGGGTCCTACAATGAGCAGTTCTTC
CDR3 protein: CASSLAGGAKGSYNEQFF

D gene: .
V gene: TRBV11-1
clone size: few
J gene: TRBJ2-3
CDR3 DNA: TGTGCCAGCAGCTCCTCCTTCGATACGCAGTATTTT
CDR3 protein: CASSSSFDTQYF

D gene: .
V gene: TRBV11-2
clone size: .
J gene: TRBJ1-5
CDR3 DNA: TGTGCCAGCAGCTCACATAGCAATCAGCCCCAGCATTTT
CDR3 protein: CASSSHSNQPQHF